The present TCR beta chain was sequenced within a study of blood T cell repertoires in COVID-19. As handled by the study authors: Amplified reference gene primers provided the basis for estimating nucleated cell counts. Repertoires were generated with immunoSEQ multiplex PCR, while TCRdb's copy carries only in-frame clones and drops some. V, J and clone size are those of that table, while D and trimming were read from the DNA. The sample consists of some 250,000 clones, around 81% of them appearing once. This CDR3 contains 17 residues. V dropped 2 bases and J dropped 0; count of bases not matched to a gene: 5. CDR1 and CDR2 from the germline V gene are MDHEN and SYDVKM.

The sequence came from an older woman with active or convalescent COVID-19. The chain uses TRBV28 and TRBJ1-3; TRBD1 matches 9 bases. Sequencing input: peripheral blood. The CDR3 here is CASSLMGQGSSGNTIYF. As DNA, the CDR3 is TGTGCCAGCAGTTTAATGGGACAGGGTTCCTCTGGAAACACCATATATTTT.